Presented here are 23 T cell receptor beta chains from one specimen sequenced in a study of Ad26.COV2.S vaccination and SARS-CoV-2 variants. The method was immunoSEQ multiplex PCR; TCRdb's version includes in-frame clones alone and lacks a portion of them. The sample carries roughly 400,000 clones, less than 95% recorded once. Treatment described: roughly 20 received Ad26.COV2.S at low or high dose, single or two shots; 5 received placebo; per-sample allocation not given. Material that was analyzed had been drawn on day 63 after the first vaccine or placebo injection. The starting material was peripheral blood, obtained in a trial of Ad26.COV2.S vaccine versus placebo. The receptors here all came from a person between 18 and 65 years old who received the Ad26.COV2.S COVID-19 vaccine or a placebo.

This rearrangement joins TRBV6-5 to TRBJ2-2; tentatively, D is TRBD1 or TRBD2 (6 bases each). The CDR3 is 16 residues long. Germline values: CDR1 MNHEY, CDR2 SVGAGI. Between the trimmed V and J ends, which lost 4 bases and 5 bases, there was a span of 17 bases. The CDR3 nucleotides read TGTGCCAGCAGTTCTCCCCCGGGGGCGGAAACCGGGGAGCTGTTTTTT. Amino acid sequence: CASSSPPGAETGELFF.

The chain couples TRBV2 to TRBJ1-4; 8 positions agree with TRBD1. J lost 4 bases, V lost 3 bases, and 4 bases had no gene match. The germline V gene encodes CDR1 SNHLY and CDR2 FYNNEI. The CDR3 runs to 15 residues. The CDR3 is CASSDLTGDNEKLFF. CDR3 sequence (DNA): TGTGCCAGCAGTGACCTGACAGGGGATAATGAAAAACTGTTTTTT.

The rearrangement links TRBV11-3 to TRBJ2-2; TRBD1 or TRBD2 may be the D gene (6 bases each). Trimming removed 2 bases at V and 4 bases at J, with 17 bases between. CDR1 is SGHNT and CDR2 is YENEEA in the germline V gene. This CDR3 has 17 amino acids. CDR3 DNA: TGTGCCAGCAGCTTACTCGTTCGGCGGGACACCACCGGGGAGCTGTTTTTT. Its protein product is CASSLLVRRDTTGELFF.

This clone has only a few counts. The sample has other DNA sequences that encode this CDR3 too. The chain recombines TRBV27 with TRBJ2-2; no clear D gene. V was pared by 5 bases and J by 0 bases, with 4 bases between. The V gene's germline CDR1 is MNHEY and CDR2 SMNVEV (reference sequence). This CDR3 is 13 amino acids long. The CDR3 DNA reads as TGTGCCAGCAGTCCCTCGAACACCGGGGAGCTGTTTTTT. This translates into CASSPSNTGELFF.

This clone appeared once. V and J are TRBV7-9 and TRBJ2-5; 8 bases are shared with TRBD2. Per germline, CDR1 SEHNR and CDR2 FQNEAQ (reference sequence). This CDR3 spans 15 amino acids. The V and J ends lost 5 bases and 2 bases, in that order; junction bases with no gene match: 7. The CDR3 here is CASSGPSGWQETQYF. The CDR3 coding sequence is TGTGCCAGCAGCGGACCTAGCGGGTGGCAAGAGACCCAGTACTTC.

The V and J genes are TRBV5-6 and TRBJ2-1, with D possibly matching TRBD2 (6 bases). The germline V and J ends were trimmed by 0 bases and 9 bases, with 16 bases remaining between them. The CDR3 covers 15 residues. From germline, CDR1 is SGHDT and CDR2 YYEEEE. The CDR3 loop is CASSLAAGYSAEQFF. The CDR3 DNA reads TGTGCCAGCAGCTTGGCGGCGGGATATTCCGCTGAGCAGTTCTTC.

The genes are TRBV19 and TRBJ2-1; D remains ambiguous. Germline V lookup: CDR1 LNHDA, CDR2 SQIVND (reference sequence). The CDR3 sequence is 12 residues long. Trimming removed 5 bases from V and 6 bases from J, with 8 bases in between. CDR3 protein: CASSRAPNEQFF. DNA for the CDR3: TGTGCCAGTAGTCGGGCCCCCAATGAGCAGTTCTTC. The whole variable domain, remainder taken from reference TRBV19 and TRBJ2-1, is DGGITQSPKYLFRKEGQNVTLSCEQNLNHDAMYWYRQDPGQGLRLIYYSQIVNDFQKGDIAEGYSVSREKKESFPLTVTSAQKNPTAFYLCASSRAPNEQFFGPGTRLTVL.

The chain combines TRBV29-1 with TRBJ2-5, with 10 bases that match TRBD2. The V segment lost 4 bases and the J segment 7 bases; nucleotides outside the gene matches: 6. Germline-derived CDR1 and CDR2 are SQVTM and ANQGSEA. This CDR3 has 13 amino acids. This CDR3 reads CSVGTSGSGTQYF. The CDR3 DNA reads as TGCAGCGTTGGGACTAGCGGTTCCGGGACCCAGTACTTC.

The chain carries TRBV28 and TRBJ2-3; 7 bases line up with TRBD1. The CDR3 has 15 amino acids. The J segment lost 3 bases and the V segment lost 3 bases, leaving 6 bases of the junction unmatched. Germline V gene data show CDR1 as MDHEN and CDR2 as SYDVKM. The CDR3 loop reads CASSFEGALTDTQYF. CDR3 DNA sequence: TGTGCCAGCAGTTTTGAGGGGGCGTTGACAGATACGCAGTATTTT. Variable domain in full (rest from reference TRBV28 and TRBJ2-3): DVKVTQSSRYLVKRTGEKVFLECVQDMDHENMFWYRQDPGLGLRLIYFSYDVKMKEKGDIPEGYSVSREKKERFSLILESASTNQTSMYLCASSFEGALTDTQYFGPGTRLTVL.

This chain joins TRBV27 and TRBJ2-7; D is perhaps TRBD2 (6 bases). The CDR3 is made up of 15 amino acids. V was clipped by 5 bases and J by 2 bases, with 16 bases between them. Per the germline V gene, CDR1 is MNHEY and CDR2 is SMNVEV (reference sequence). CDR3 bases: TGTGCCAGCAGTCCCAAGACGGGAGTTACCTACGAGCAGTACTTC. Translation: CASSPKTGVTYEQYF.

This chain connects TRBV28 to TRBJ2-7; 7 bases align to TRBD1. The junction had 6 bases not matched to a gene; V was cut back by 7 bases and J by 0 bases. Germline lookup yields CDR1 MDHEN and CDR2 SYDVKM. There are 14 residues in the CDR3. The CDR3 DNA follows: TGTGCCAGCAATCCGACAGGGAGCTCCTACGAGCAGTACTTC. This sequence encodes CASNPTGSSYEQYF.

The rearrangement joins TRBV24-1 to TRBJ2-3; 12 nucleotides match TRBD2. This CDR3 region has 18 residues. Germline trimming cut 0 bases from V and 4 bases from J; bases unmatched to any gene: 7. CDR1 KGHDR and CDR2 SFDVKD come from the germline V gene. CDR3 in DNA: TGTGCCACCAGTGATTTGAAGACTAGCGGGGGCACCTCAGATACGCAGTATTTT. It translates to CATSDLKTSGGTSDTQYF.

J is TRBJ2-1 and V is TRBV6-1; D call uncertain. Germline V gene data show CDR1 as MNHNS and CDR2 as SASEGT. The CDR3 is made up of 14 amino acids. The V and J ends lost 3 bases and 3 bases respectively, with 9 bases between them. The CDR3 spells CASSDKRFYNEQFF. CDR3 nucleotide sequence: TGTGCCAGCAGTGATAAAAGGTTCTACAATGAGCAGTTCTTC.

The V and J genes are TRBV10-3 and TRBJ2-7, with D possibly matching TRBD2 (5 bases). The V end lost 8 bases, the J end lost 5 bases, and 16 bases lay between the germline ends. The CDR3 is 13 residues long. Germline V gene data show CDR1 as ENHRY and CDR2 as SYGVKD. The CDR3 sequence is CAIRKSLADEQYF. The CDR3 nucleotides are TGTGCCATCCGTAAGTCCCTAGCAGACGAGCAGTACTTC.

J is TRBJ2-5 and V is TRBV29-1; possibly TRBD1 for D (7 bases). CDR3 length: 13 residues. Trimming pared 6 bases from V and 2 bases from J, leaving 13 bases between. Per germline, CDR1 SQVTM and CDR2 ANQGSEA. The CDR3 loop is CSVDQGGQETQYF. DNA of the CDR3: TGCAGCGTCGACCAGGGGGGACAAGAGACCCAGTACTTC.

This chain links TRBV13 with TRBJ2-7; perhaps TRBD1 as D (6 bases). The germline V and J ends were trimmed by 0 bases and 2 bases, with 11 bases remaining between them. Germline assignment: CDR1 PRHDT and CDR2 FYEKMQ (reference sequence). The CDR3 is made up of 15 amino acids. The CDR3: CASSLGQGRAYEQYF. CDR3 DNA sequence: TGTGCCAGCAGCTTAGGGCAGGGGAGAGCCTACGAGCAGTACTTC.

V and J are TRBV7-8 and TRBJ1-5; D is unclear. CDR3 size: 15 residues. V shed 8 bases and J shed 3 bases, with 17 bases lying between them. Germline V gene data show CDR1 as SGHVS and CDR2 as FQNEAQ. The CDR3 is CASGRARGNNQPQHF. CDR3 nucleotides: TGTGCCAGCGGGAGGGCACGGGGAAACAATCAGCCCCAGCATTTT. Looking up the rest from reference TRBV7-8 and TRBJ1-5 gives the full variable domain: GAGVSQSPRYKVAKRGQDVALRCDPISGHVSLFWYQQALGQGPEFLTYFQNEAQLDKSGLPSDRFFAERPEGSVSTLKIQRTQQEDSAVYLCASGRARGNNQPQHFGDGTRLSIL.

The chain uses TRBV5-1 and TRBJ2-5, with 9 nucleotides matching TRBD1. Germline V gene sequence: CDR1 SGHRS, CDR2 YFSETQ. The CDR3 is 16 amino acids. The V gene end was trimmed by 6 bases and the J gene end by 4 bases; junction bases not matched to a gene: 13. Here the CDR3 DNA reads TGCGCCAGCATCCCCGGCGGACAGGGGTGGGGAGAGACCCAGTACTTC. It specifies CASIPGGQGWGETQYF.

This clone appeared once. The chain combines TRBV3-1 (or the pseudogene TRBV3-2) with TRBJ1-6, with 7 nucleotides matching TRBD1. The CDR3 sequence is 11 residues long. V lost 5 bases and J lost 14; bases outside the gene matches: 3. CDR1 and CDR2 (germline): LGHDT, YNNKEL (reference sequence). This CDR3 is CASSKGQALHF. CDR3 nucleotides: TGTGCCAGCAGCAAAGGACAGGCCCTCCACTTT.

The chain combines TRBV28 with TRBJ1-5, with TRBD1 matching 7 bases. The trim removed 6 bases at V and 0 bases at J, leaving 26 bases unmatched. This CDR3 is 22 amino acids long. Germline CDR1 MDHEN, CDR2 SYDVKM. As DNA, the CDR3 is TGTGCCAGCAGCTCCGCCTTGAGACAGGGACCCCAAAAACTAAATAGCAATCAGCCCCAGCATTTT. Translating gives CASSSALRQGPQKLNSNQPQHF.

The rearrangement joins TRBV5-1 to TRBJ2-7, with 15 bases that match TRBD2. Germline-derived CDR1 and CDR2 are SGHRS and YFSETQ. V was clipped by 3 bases and J by 5 bases; unmatched bases: 3. This CDR3 has 15 residues. The CDR3 DNA follows: TGCGCCAGCAGCTGGGGACTAGCGGGAGGCGACGAGCAGTACTTC. This codes for CASSWGLAGGDEQYF.

This sequence joins TRBV28 and TRBJ2-1, with 12 positions matching TRBD2. V dropped 8 bases and J dropped 3; count of bases not matched to a gene: 11. CDR3 length: 17 residues. Germline CDR1 reads MDHEN; CDR2 reads SYDVKM. The CDR3 protein is CASLAASGRAYYNEQFF. The CDR3 bases are TGTGCCAGCCTCGCGGCTAGCGGGAGGGCCTACTACAATGAGCAGTTCTTC.

J is TRBJ2-7 and V is TRBV11-2; no definite D call. Germline V lookup: CDR1 SGHAT, CDR2 FQNNGV. V lost 1 base and J lost 6, with 10 bases in between. The CDR3 sequence is 13 residues long. The CDR3 sequence is CASSLVPGSEQYF. In nucleotides, the CDR3 is TGTGCCAGCAGCTTAGTTCCAGGATCCGAGCAGTACTTC.